The 21 T cell receptor beta chains presented below share a single source sample, sequenced in a study of monozygotic twins with inflammatory bowel disease. TCRdb re-called the 5' RACE reads; one entry per CDR3 protein, DNA not given. This sample's table reports some 450,000 distinct CDR3 sequences. The source material was blood. The receptor set was obtained from a human donor with ulcerative colitis or Crohn's disease, or a healthy co-twin of an affected twin (not recorded which).

CDR3: CASSEFNRNYGYTF. The chain links TRBV25-1 to TRBJ1-2. The length of the CDR3 is 14 residues. The germline V gene has CDR1 MGHDK and CDR2 SYGVNS.

The chain is built from TRBV5-5 and TRBJ1-5; the TCRdb call, TRBD1, lacks DNA for checking. The V gene's germline CDR1 is SGHKS and CDR2 YYEKEE (reference sequence). The CDR3 covers 15 residues. CDR3: CASSLQTGGLQPQHF.

This chain connects TRBV7-9 to TRBJ1-1; the D call from TCRdb, TRBD1, cannot be confirmed without DNA. The CDR3 loop spans 16 amino acids. Germline loops: CDR1 SEHNR, CDR2 FQNEAQ (reference sequence). CDR3 sequence: CASSQQGSVTWTEAFF.

V is TRBV29-1 and J is TRBJ1-1; TCRdb proposes TRBD1, but this gene call is untestable without DNA. The length of the CDR3 is 14 residues. Germline loops: CDR1 SQVTM, CDR2 ANQGSEA. The CDR3: CSVAPTGRNTEAFF.

The rearrangement links TRBV12-3 or TRBV12-4 to TRBJ2-2; absent DNA, TCRdb's TRBD1 call cannot be checked. This CDR3 contains 16 residues. This CDR3 is CASSRDRGRSTGELFF.

The chain links TRBV6-5 to TRBJ1-1. The CDR3 is 13 amino acids. Per the germline V gene, CDR1 is MNHEY and CDR2 is SVGAGI. The CDR3 loop reads CASSYVGYTEAFF.

The CDR3 region is CSARDNTYEQYF. The chain joins TRBV20-1 to TRBJ2-7. This CDR3 region has 12 residues. Germline CDR1 and CDR2: DFQATT and SNEGSKA (reference sequence).

V usage is TRBV10-3 and J usage is TRBJ1-2. Germline V lookup: CDR1 ENHRY, CDR2 SYGVKD. This CDR3 comprises 13 residues. CDR3 loop: CAISDSDNYGYTF.

The chain uses TRBV28 and TRBJ1-5; without DNA, the TCRdb call of TRBD1 cannot be checked. The CDR3 is 18 amino acids. CDR1 is MDHEN, CDR2 SYDVKM, per germline. The CDR3 protein is CASRQGQGKSPSNQPQHF. The complete variable domain, with remaining parts taken from reference TRBV28 and TRBJ1-5, reads DVKVTQSSRYLVKRTGEKVFLECVQDMDHENMFWYRQDPGLGLRLIYFSYDVKMKEKGDIPEGYSVSREKKERFSLILESASTNQTSMYLCASRQGQGKSPSNQPQHFGDGTRLSIL.

This rearrangement joins TRBV12-3 or TRBV12-4 to TRBJ2-7; the TCRdb call, TRBD1, lacks DNA for checking. The CDR3 extends over 11 amino acids. CDR3 residues: CASTPLYEQYF.

V usage is TRBV20-1 and J usage is TRBJ2-3; the TCRdb D gene call, TRBD1, has no DNA to confirm it. Germline V gives CDR1 DFQATT, CDR2 SNEGSKA (reference sequence). The CDR3 consists of 13 residues. This CDR3 is CSARDPFEDTQYF.

The chain combines TRBV5-1 with TRBJ2-2; without DNA, the TCRdb call of TRBD1 cannot be checked. CDR3 length equals 15 residues. Germline CDR1 is SGHRS and CDR2 is YFSETQ. CDR3 amino acids: CASRLGGQSTGELFF.

The chain joins TRBV18 to TRBJ1-4. Germline V gives CDR1 KGHSH, CDR2 LQKENI. The CDR3 sequence is 14 residues long. CDR3 in amino acids: CASSPQNTNEKLFF.

The V and J genes are TRBV11-2 and TRBJ2-3; TCRdb selects TRBD2, and the lack of DNA leaves this call unchecked. CDR3 length: 15 amino acids. CDR1 SGHAT and CDR2 FQNNGV come from the germline V gene. The CDR3 reads CASSTGTPITDTQYF.

This rearrangement joins TRBV5-1 to TRBJ1-2. Per the germline V gene, CDR1 is SGHRS and CDR2 is YFSETQ. The CDR3 totals 13 residues. The CDR3 region is CASSLEDGYGYTF. Combining the CDR3 with reference TRBV5-1 and TRBJ1-2 gives the whole variable domain KAGVTQTPRYLIKTRGQQVTLSCSPISGHRSVSWYQQTPGQGLQFLFEYFSETQRNKGNFPGRFSGRQFSNSRSEMNVSTLELGDSALYLCASSLEDGYGYTFGSGTRLTVV.

The V call is TRBV20-1, the J call TRBJ2-5; checking the TCRdb D call of TRBD1 is not possible without DNA. CDR3 length: 13 amino acids. CDR1 and CDR2 (germline): DFQATT, SNEGSKA (reference sequence). CDR3 loop: CAGGSSEGETQYF.

The chain links TRBV5-1 to TRBJ2-3. The CDR3 loop spans 14 amino acids. Germline CDR1 SGHRS, CDR2 YFSETQ. This CDR3 reads CASSYDLSTDTQYF.

The chain recombines TRBV7-2 with TRBJ1-1; the D gene TCRdb calls, TRBD1, cannot be checked with no DNA. CDR1 is SGHTA, CDR2 FQGNSA, per germline. CDR3 length: 13 amino acids. CDR3 loop: CASSYTRDQEAFF.

The genes are TRBV10-3 and TRBJ1-6; TCRdb gives TRBD1 as the D gene, but with no DNA this cannot be confirmed. Germline lookup yields CDR1 ENHRY and CDR2 SYGVKD. The CDR3 has 15 amino acids. This chain's CDR3 is CAISESRTDNSPLHF.

The chain employs TRBV5-1 and TRBJ2-2. Looked up from germline, CDR1 is SGHRS and CDR2 is YFSETQ. The CDR3 has 14 residues. This CDR3 is CASSDPRGTGELFF.

The J gene is TRBJ1-1, the V gene TRBV20-1; TCRdb proposes TRBD1, but this gene call is untestable without DNA. CDR1 is DFQATT, CDR2 SNEGSKA, per germline (reference sequence). This CDR3 region has 15 residues. The CDR3 sequence is CSARDPEKLNTEAFF.